This T cell receptor beta chain was sequenced during a study of OX40 agonist ivuxolimab in advanced cancers. Study in general: At 0.01 to 10 mg/kg, ivuxolimab was administered intravenously to patients every 2 weeks. Among those treated, three patients had partial responses, one with hepatocellular carcinoma and two with cutaneous melanoma. General study points: Both CD4+ and CD8+ T cell populations in blood had undergone clonal expansion by week 6 at 0.1 to 3.0 mg/kg.

This CDR3 is built from 12 residues. CDR1 is MNHEY and CDR2 is SMNVEV in the germline V gene (reference sequence). Trimming cost V 6 bases and J 10 bases, with 15 bases left between them. The assay was immunoSEQ multiplex PCR, and TCRdb's table has in-frame clones only and misses some. The sample lists roughly 80,000 clones; over 80% were seen once. This clone appeared a single time. As yet, its antigen is unknown. The source of this sequence is an adult with an advanced solid tumor such as melanoma, head and neck, liver or kidney cancer. The sample was CD4+ or CD8+ T cells sorted from blood, taken in a trial of the OX40 agonist ivuxolimab. This chain links TRBV27 with TRBJ1-1; D ambiguous. The CDR3 DNA reads as TGTGCCAGCAGCTCGACCGAACTTGGAGCTTTCTTT. Its translation: CASSSTELGAFF.